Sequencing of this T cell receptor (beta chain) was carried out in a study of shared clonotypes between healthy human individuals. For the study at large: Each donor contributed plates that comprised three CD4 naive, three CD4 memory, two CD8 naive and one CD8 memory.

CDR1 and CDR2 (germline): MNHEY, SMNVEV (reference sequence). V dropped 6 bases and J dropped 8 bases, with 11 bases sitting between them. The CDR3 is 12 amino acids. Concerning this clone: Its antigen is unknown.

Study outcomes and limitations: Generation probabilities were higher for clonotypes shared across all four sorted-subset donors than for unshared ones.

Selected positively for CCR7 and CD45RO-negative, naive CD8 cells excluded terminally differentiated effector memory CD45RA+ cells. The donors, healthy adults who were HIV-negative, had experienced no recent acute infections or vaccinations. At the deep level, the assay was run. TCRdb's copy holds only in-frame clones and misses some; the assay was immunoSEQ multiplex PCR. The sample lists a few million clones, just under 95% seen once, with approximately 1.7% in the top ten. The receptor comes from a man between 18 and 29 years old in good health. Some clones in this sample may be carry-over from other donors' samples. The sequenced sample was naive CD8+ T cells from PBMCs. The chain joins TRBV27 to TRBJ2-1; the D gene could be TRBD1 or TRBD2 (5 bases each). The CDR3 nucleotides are TGTGCCAGCAGAATGGGGGTCCATGAGCAGTTCTTC. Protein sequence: CASRMGVHEQFF.